This T cell receptor (beta chain) was captured in a study of neurological immune-mediated disorders. TCRdb ran MiXCR on the 5' RACE reads and lists one entry per CDR3 protein. The sample lists tens of thousands of distinct CDR3 sequences; 13% to 15% were seen once. Germline V gene data show CDR1 as SGHRS and CDR2 as YFSETQ. This CDR3 spans 19 amino acids. J was trimmed by 0 bases and V by 3 bases; bases with no gene match: 12. Volunteers from a blood bank in Maryland, USA, made up the healthy controls. The receptor comes from a woman aged 45-65 years in good health. The sample consisted of PBMCs. V is TRBV5-1 and J is TRBJ2-1, with TRBD2 matching over 10 bases. The CDR3 region has the DNA TGCGCCAGCAGCTCCCGCCCGCTAGCGGGAGAGAACTCCTACAATGAGCAGTTCTTC. Its translation is CASSSRPLAGENSYNEQFF.